Shown below are 7 T cell receptor beta chains from a single sample sequenced in a study of blood T cell repertoires in COVID-19. Sequencing used immunoSEQ multiplex PCR; TCRdb keeps in-frame clones, though not all of them. The sample holds around 150,000 clones, about 80% seen once. Sequencing used peripheral blood. The origin of the receptors is a woman at least 80 years old with acute or convalescent COVID-19.

V and J are TRBV4-3 and TRBJ1-6, with a possible D match to TRBD1 (6 bases). The CDR3 length is 15 residues. Trimming shortened V by 0 bases and J by 9 bases, and 12 bases separated the two germline ends. Germline V lookup: CDR1 LGHNA, CDR2 YSLEER. CDR3 in DNA: TGCGCCAGCAGCCAAGATACAGGGAAGGGTTCACCCCTCCACTTT. This translates into CASSQDTGKGSPLHF.

V gene TRBV27 combines with J gene TRBJ1-1; D is unclear. This CDR3 has 13 amino acids. Looked up from germline, CDR1 is MNHEY and CDR2 is SMNVEV (reference sequence). V lost 4 bases, J lost 4 bases, and 10 bases lay in between. The CDR3 DNA is TGTGCCAGCAGTTCCGGACTGTTCACTGAAGCTTTCTTT. Protein: CASSSGLFTEAFF.

This sequence joins TRBV3-1 (or the pseudogene TRBV3-2) and TRBJ2-1; D perhaps matches TRBD2 (6 bases). CDR1 and CDR2 from the germline V gene are LGHDT and YNNKEL (reference sequence). The CDR3 loop spans 15 amino acids. Trimming pared 1 base from V and 8 bases from J, leaving 15 bases between. The CDR3 is CASSQVTGVHDEQFF. In nucleotides, the CDR3 is TGTGCCAGCAGCCAAGTGACGGGAGTCCACGATGAGCAGTTCTTC.

The J gene is TRBJ2-7, the V gene TRBV11-3; weak D call: TRBD1 (6 bases). Germline V gene sequence: CDR1 SGHNT, CDR2 YENEEA. The CDR3 has 15 residues. V lost 0 bases, J lost 2 bases, and 11 bases lay in between. The CDR3 DNA follows: TGTGCCAGCAGCTTAGACTACAGGGAGCCCTACGAGCAGTACTTC. Amino acids: CASSLDYREPYEQYF.

The chain employs TRBV29-1 and TRBJ2-1; maybe TRBD1 (7 bases). V was trimmed by 0 bases and J by 1 base, leaving 34 bases between them. The germline V gene encodes CDR1 SQVTM and CDR2 ANQGSEA. The CDR3 loop spans 23 amino acids. CDR3 amino acids: CSVEDYRREGGLHFQLSYNEQFF. The CDR3 DNA sequence: TGCAGCGTTGAAGATTATAGGAGGGAAGGGGGCCTCCATTTTCAGCTTTCCTACAATGAGCAGTTCTTC.

The chain links TRBV5-6 to TRBJ2-7, with a possible D match to TRBD1 (5 bases). Germline-derived CDR1 and CDR2 are SGHDT and YYEEEE. The CDR3 consists of 15 residues. Trimming cost V 5 bases and J 0 bases, with 15 bases left between them. Here the CDR3 reads CASSPMGPSSYEQYF. CDR3 nucleotide sequence: TGTGCCAGCAGTCCCATGGGGCCCAGCTCCTACGAGCAGTACTTC.

This clone was picked up one time. The rearrangement links TRBV4-3 to TRBJ2-1, with a weak D call TRBD2 (6 bases). The V end lost 3 bases, the J end lost 5 bases, and 8 bases lay between the germline ends. The CDR3 sequence is 13 residues long. Germline-derived CDR1 and CDR2 are LGHNA and YSLEER. The CDR3 spells CASSQAGNNEQFF. CDR3 DNA: TGCGCCAGCAGCCAGGCGGGGAACAATGAGCAGTTCTTC.